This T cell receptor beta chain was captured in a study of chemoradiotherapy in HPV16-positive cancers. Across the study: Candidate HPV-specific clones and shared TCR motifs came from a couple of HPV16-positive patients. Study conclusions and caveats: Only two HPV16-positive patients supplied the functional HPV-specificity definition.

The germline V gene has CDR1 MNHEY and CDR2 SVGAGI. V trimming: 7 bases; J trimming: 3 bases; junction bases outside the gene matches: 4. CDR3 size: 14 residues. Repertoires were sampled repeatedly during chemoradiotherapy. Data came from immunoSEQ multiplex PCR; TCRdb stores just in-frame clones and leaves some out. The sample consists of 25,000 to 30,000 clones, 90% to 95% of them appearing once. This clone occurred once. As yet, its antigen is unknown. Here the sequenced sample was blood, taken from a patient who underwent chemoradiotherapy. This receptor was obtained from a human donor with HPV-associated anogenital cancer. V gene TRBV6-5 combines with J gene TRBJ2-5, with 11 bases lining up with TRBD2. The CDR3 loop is CASTPGLAEETQYF. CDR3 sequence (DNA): TGTGCCAGCACACCGGGACTAGCGGAAGAGACCCAGTACTTC.